The 29 T cell receptor beta chains listed next were all sequenced from one sample in a study of blood T cell repertoires in COVID-19. Method: immunoSEQ multiplex PCR; TCRdb's copy keeps in-frame clones and lacks some. The sample carries some 270,000 clones, 84% recorded once. Sequenced: peripheral blood. These TCRs come from a person aged 70 to 85 with COVID-19, enrolled during active disease.

This clone has just a few counts. This chain connects TRBV6-1 to TRBJ1-3, with D hard to call. The germline V gene has CDR1 MNHNS and CDR2 SASEGT. This CDR3 is 16 amino acids long. Trimming cost V 3 bases and J 3 bases, with 15 bases left between them. The CDR3 region is CASSEQQVALGNTIYF. CDR3 in DNA: TGTGCCAGCAGTGAGCAGCAGGTTGCTCTTGGAAACACCATATATTTT.

This clone has a handful of counts. The rearrangement links TRBV7-9 to TRBJ1-3; D uncertain. Trimming stripped 6 bases from V and 8 bases from J, with 23 bases between. Germline lookup yields CDR1 SEHNR and CDR2 FQNEAQ (reference sequence). This CDR3 contains 16 residues. The CDR3 DNA reads TGTGCCAGCAGTCGAAGAGATCTAGCGCCAGCGGACACCATATATTTT. Its translation is CASSRRDLAPADTIYF.

The chain carries TRBV19 and TRBJ2-1; TRBD2 agrees at 9 bases. Germline CDR1 and CDR2: LNHDA and SQIVND (reference sequence). The J segment lost 8 bases and the V segment lost 7 bases, leaving 9 bases of the junction unmatched. This CDR3 is 14 amino acids long. Here the CDR3 reads CASNRRGGFDEQFF. The CDR3 bases are TGTGCCAGTAATAGGCGGGGGGGATTTGATGAGCAGTTCTTC.

This clone has more than one count but fewer than ten. The V call is TRBV5-3, the J call TRBJ2-3, with D unresolved. TRBV5-3 is annotated as an ORF whose role is uncertain. V was cut by 3 bases and J by 5 bases, with 10 bases left in between. The CDR3 extends over 13 amino acids. For the CDR3, the DNA is TGTGCCAGAAGCTCCGGGTCGGGAGATACGCAGTATTTT. Translating it yields CARSSGSGDTQYF.

The chain couples TRBV18 to TRBJ1-3; D perhaps matches TRBD1 (5 bases). The CDR3 has 14 residues. V lost 4 bases and J 3 bases, leaving 10 bases between the germline ends. Germline V lookup: CDR1 KGHSH, CDR2 LQKENI. CDR3 sequence reads: CASSLGQNGNTIYF. The DNA for the CDR3 is TGTGCCAGCTCACTAGGACAAAATGGAAACACCATATATTTT.

The chain is built from TRBV12-1 and TRBJ1-2; no DNA check was done on the table's D call, TRBD1. TRBV12-1 is termed a pseudogene. The CDR3 covers 17 residues. Here the CDR3 reads CASSSILTGRRGDGYTF. DNA of the CDR3: TGTGCCAGCAGCTCAATCCTGACAGGCAGGAGAGGAGATGGCTACACCTTC.

CDR3 DNA: TGTGCCAGCAGTTACCAGGAGGGGAACCAGCCCCAGCATTTT. It codes for CASSYQEGNQPQHF. This chain connects TRBV6-2 or TRBV6-3 to TRBJ1-5, with D perhaps matching TRBD1 (5 bases). Trimming cost V 2 bases and J 7 bases, with 12 bases left between them. Looked up from germline, CDR1 is MNHEY and CDR2 is SVGEGT. The CDR3 sequence is 14 residues long.

This clone occurred once. This rearrangement joins TRBV27 to TRBJ1-1, with unresolved D. From germline, CDR1 is MNHEY and CDR2 SMNVEV (reference sequence). With 3 bases removed from V and 8 bases from J, the gap between germline ends came to 22 bases. This CDR3 region has 16 residues. This CDR3 is CASSFLLISRPREAFF. DNA of the CDR3: TGTGCCAGCAGTTTCTTGCTAATATCCAGACCCAGGGAAGCTTTCTTT.

V gene TRBV7-2 combines with J gene TRBJ1-2, with 7 bases fitting TRBD1. After removal of 4 bases from V and 6 bases from J, the junction contained 11 bases not matched to a gene. The CDR3 covers 15 residues. In germline, CDR1 is SGHTA, CDR2 FQGNSA. The CDR3 loop reads CASSSPAGGGNGYTF. The CDR3 DNA is TGTGCCAGCAGCTCCCCGGCAGGGGGAGGAAATGGCTACACCTTC.

CDR3 coding DNA: TGTGCCAGCAGCCTTGGTATGAGTCCAGATACGCAGTATTTT. Its translation: CASSLGMSPDTQYF. The chain joins TRBV7-9 to TRBJ2-3; no reliable D call. This CDR3 has 14 amino acids. In germline, CDR1 is SEHNR, CDR2 FQNEAQ (reference sequence). Between the trimmed V and J ends, which lost 5 bases and 4 bases, there was a span of 13 bases.

This clone has a single count. The J gene is TRBJ1-5, the V gene TRBV12-3 or TRBV12-4, with D unclear. This CDR3 is built from 13 residues. Trimming took 3 bases from V and 5 from J, leaving 8 bases between them. This CDR3 reads CASSFQEDQPQHF. Written as DNA, the CDR3 is TGTGCCAGCAGTTTCCAGGAAGATCAGCCCCAGCATTTT.

This clone was seen a handful of times. The chain joins TRBV4-3 to TRBJ1-2; 7 bases are a match to TRBD1. The junction had 11 bases not matched to a gene; V was cut back by 4 bases and J by 6 bases. The CDR3 sequence is 15 residues long. Looked up from germline, CDR1 is LGHNA and CDR2 is YSLEER. CDR3 sequence reads: CASSPQTGTVDGYTF. The CDR3 bases are TGCGCCAGCAGCCCACAAACCGGGACAGTTGATGGCTACACCTTC.

A single count supports this clone. This chain connects TRBV9 to TRBJ2-7, with TRBD2 identical over 10 bases. V gave up 4 bases and J gave up 4 bases; unmatched junction bases: 11. Germline CDR1 and CDR2: SGDLS and YYNGEE. The CDR3 spans 16 residues. The CDR3 spells CASSTTSSGGSYEQYF. In nucleotides, the CDR3 is TGTGCCAGCAGCACTACCTCTAGCGGGGGATCTTACGAGCAGTACTTC.

V usage is TRBV14 and J usage is TRBJ1-3; 9 nucleotides agree with TRBD1. This CDR3 spans 15 amino acids. The V segment lost 1 base and the J segment 2 bases; nucleotides outside the gene matches: 0. Germline CDR1 SGHDN, CDR2 FVKESK. CDR3 nucleotides: TGTGCCAGCAGCCAAGGGACAGGGGCTGGAAACACCATATATTTT. Its protein is CASSQGTGAGNTIYF.

This clone showed up just once. The chain combines TRBV5-6 with TRBJ1-1, with a tentative D call TRBD1 (5 bases). The CDR3 length is 16 residues. The germline gives CDR1 SGHDT, CDR2 YYEEEE. The germline V and J ends were trimmed by 0 bases and 4 bases, with 16 bases remaining between them. In DNA, the CDR3 is TGTGCCAGCAGCTTGGAACTCCCAGGCGGGGGCACTGAAGCTTTCTTT. As protein: CASSLELPGGGTEAFF.

This clone was seen just once. This chain joins TRBV7-8 and TRBJ2-1; TRBD2 matches 9 bases. The CDR3 consists of 17 residues. With V trimmed by 4 bases and J by 7 bases, 14 bases remained unmatched. In germline, CDR1 is SGHVS, CDR2 FQNEAQ. Here the CDR3 reads CASSSGPGAGGRNEQFF. The DNA for the CDR3 is TGTGCCAGCAGCTCAGGGCCGGGCGCGGGGGGGCGGAATGAGCAGTTCTTC.

V usage is TRBV3-1 (or the pseudogene TRBV3-2) and J usage is TRBJ1-4, with 8 nucleotides matching TRBD1. CDR3 length: 11 residues. CDR1 LGHDT and CDR2 YNNKEL come from the germline V gene (reference sequence). V gave up 7 bases and J gave up 17 bases; unmatched junction bases: 9. The CDR3: CASNRRDRCFF. The CDR3 DNA reads TGTGCCAGCAATAGGCGGGACAGGTGTTTTTTT.

The chain has TRBV30 and TRBJ1-6; TRBD1 aligns across 8 bases. CDR1 is GTSNPN and CDR2 is SVGIG in the germline V gene (reference sequence). V shed 2 bases and J 5 bases; nucleotides not matched to a gene: 5. There are 15 residues in the CDR3. CDR3 sequence (DNA): TGTGCCTGGAGTCAGGGGGCCTTAGATAATTCACCCCTCCACTTT. Protein sequence: CAWSQGALDNSPLHF.

The genes are TRBV28 and TRBJ2-5; possible D gene TRBD2, 6 bases. This CDR3 is 14 amino acids long. CDR1 and CDR2 from the germline V gene are MDHEN and SYDVKM. V was trimmed by 5 bases and J by 7 bases, leaving 17 bases between them. CDR3 sequence (DNA): TGTGCCAGCAGTCCCGCGACGGGGACTTGGACCCAGTACTTC. Translation: CASSPATGTWTQYF.

This chain joins TRBV4-2 and TRBJ1-2; D call uncertain. Germline V gives CDR1 LGHNA, CDR2 YNFKEQ. The ends were cut back, 4 bases at V and 5 bases at J, with 8 bases in the middle. The CDR3 consists of 12 residues. CDR3 nucleotides: TGTGCCAGCAGCCGGGAGGGATATGGCTACACCTTC. It codes for CASSREGYGYTF.

The chain employs TRBV7-2 and TRBJ2-7; no clear D. The ends were cut back, 3 bases at V and 7 bases at J, with 16 bases in the middle. Germline assignment: CDR1 SGHTA and CDR2 FQGNSA. The CDR3 spans 14 residues. CDR3 residues: CASSLGLYIGEQYF. For the CDR3, the DNA is TGTGCCAGCAGCTTGGGCTTATATATAGGTGAGCAGTACTTC.

The V gene is TRBV6-2 or TRBV6-3, the J gene TRBJ2-3; 9 bases fit TRBD2. The CDR3 covers 18 residues. CDR1 is MNHEY, CDR2 SVGEGT, per germline. The V and J ends lost 4 bases and 5 bases, in that order; junction bases with no gene match: 16. CDR3 amino acids: CASSLARAAGGPGDTQYF. The DNA of the CDR3 is TGTGCCAGCAGTTTGGCTCGGGCGGCGGGAGGGCCTGGAGATACGCAGTATTTT.

V gene TRBV7-8 combines with J gene TRBJ1-1, with TRBD1 as a possible D gene (6 bases). V lost 5 bases, J lost 6 bases, and 16 bases lay in between. CDR3 length: 14 amino acids. CDR1 is SGHVS and CDR2 is FQNEAQ in the germline V gene. CDR3 residues: CASSHRVSVPEAFF. CDR3 bases: TGTGCCAGCAGCCACAGGGTCTCGGTGCCTGAAGCTTTCTTT. The whole variable domain, remainder taken from reference TRBV7-8 and TRBJ1-1, is GAGVSQSPRYKVAKRGQDVALRCDPISGHVSLFWYQQALGQGPEFLTYFQNEAQLDKSGLPSDRFFAERPEGSVSTLKIQRTQQEDSAVYLCASSHRVSVPEAFFGQGTRLTVV.

This chain joins TRBV18 and TRBJ1-4; 8 nucleotides match TRBD1. V trimming: 5 bases; J trimming: 12 bases; junction bases outside the gene matches: 14. The CDR3 is 15 amino acids. Germline V gives CDR1 KGHSH, CDR2 LQKENI. The CDR3, as DNA: TGTGCCAGCTCAGATTCGGACAGGGCCCCTTGGGAACTGTTTTTT. This encodes CASSDSDRAPWELFF.

This chain joins TRBV7-8 and TRBJ2-5, with TRBD2 matching 7 bases. V lost 0 bases, J lost 1 base, and 5 bases stayed unmatched. The germline gives CDR1 SGHVS, CDR2 FQNEAQ. The CDR3 totals 16 residues. Written as DNA, the CDR3 is TGTGCCAGCAGCTTAGCGGGACTAAACCCCCAAGAGACCCAGTACTTC. This sequence encodes CASSLAGLNPQETQYF.

V is TRBV7-8 and J is TRBJ1-5; a weak D match, TRBD1 (6 bases). Germline CDR1 and CDR2: SGHVS and FQNEAQ. The CDR3 contains 15 residues. Trimming cost V 5 bases and J 4 bases, with 15 bases left between them. CDR3 bases: TGTGCCAGCAGCCCCAGAGACAGGCCGAATCAGCCCCAGCATTTT. It translates to CASSPRDRPNQPQHF.

This rearrangement joins TRBV7-8 to TRBJ2-6, with no clear D. Trimming left V 1 base short and J 2 bases short, with 6 bases between. Germline V CDR1 and CDR2: SGHVS, FQNEAQ. The CDR3 runs to 15 residues. CDR3 coding DNA: TGTGCCAGCAGCTTAGGAGGTGCTGGGGCCAACGTCCTGACTTTC. This gives the protein CASSLGGAGANVLTF.

V gene TRBV3-1 (or the pseudogene TRBV3-2) combines with J gene TRBJ2-2, with D maybe TRBD2 (5 bases). CDR1 LGHDT and CDR2 YNNKEL come from the germline V gene (reference sequence). The V and J ends lost 0 bases and 6 bases respectively, with 14 bases between them. CDR3 length: 16 residues. In nucleotides, the CDR3 is TGTGCCAGCAGCCAAGACCGGGCTAGCCTATCCGGGGAGCTGTTTTTT. This codes for CASSQDRASLSGELFF.

The chain is built from TRBV6-4 and TRBJ2-3; the D is unclear. With 3 bases removed from V and 4 bases from J, the gap between germline ends came to 8 bases. The CDR3 consists of 13 residues. Germline lookup yields CDR1 MRHNA and CDR2 SNTAGT. CDR3 loop: CASSESIADTQYF. CDR3 nucleotides: TGTGCCAGCAGTGAGTCCATAGCAGATACGCAGTATTTT.